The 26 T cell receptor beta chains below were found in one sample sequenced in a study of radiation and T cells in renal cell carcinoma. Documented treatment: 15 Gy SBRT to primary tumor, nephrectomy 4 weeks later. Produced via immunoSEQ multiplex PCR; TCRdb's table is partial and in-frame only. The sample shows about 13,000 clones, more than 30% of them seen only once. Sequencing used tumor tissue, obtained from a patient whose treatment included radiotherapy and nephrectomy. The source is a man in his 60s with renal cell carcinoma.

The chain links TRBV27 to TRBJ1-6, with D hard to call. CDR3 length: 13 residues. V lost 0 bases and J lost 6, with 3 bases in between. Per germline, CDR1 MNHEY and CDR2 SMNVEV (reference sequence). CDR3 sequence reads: CASSLSRNSPLHF. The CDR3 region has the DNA TGTGCCAGCAGTTTATCCCGTAATTCACCCCTCCACTTT.

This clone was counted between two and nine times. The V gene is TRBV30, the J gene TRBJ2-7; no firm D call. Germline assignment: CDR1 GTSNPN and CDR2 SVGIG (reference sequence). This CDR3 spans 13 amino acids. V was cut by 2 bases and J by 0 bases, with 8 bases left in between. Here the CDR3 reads CAWSPGSSYEQYV. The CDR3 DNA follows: TGTGCCTGGAGTCCTGGGTCCTCCTACGAGCAGTACGTC.

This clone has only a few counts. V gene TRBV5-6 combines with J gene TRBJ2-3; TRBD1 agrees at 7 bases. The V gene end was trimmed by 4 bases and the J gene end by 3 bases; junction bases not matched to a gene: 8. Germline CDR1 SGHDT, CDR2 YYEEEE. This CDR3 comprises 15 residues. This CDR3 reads CASSSRQGWTDTQYF. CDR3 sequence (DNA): TGTGCCAGCAGCAGCCGACAGGGATGGACAGATACGCAGTATTTT.

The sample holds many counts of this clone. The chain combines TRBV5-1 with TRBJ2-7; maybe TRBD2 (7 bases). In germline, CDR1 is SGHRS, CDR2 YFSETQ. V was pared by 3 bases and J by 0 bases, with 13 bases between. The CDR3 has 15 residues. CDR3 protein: CASSWGGDSSYEQYV. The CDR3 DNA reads TGCGCCAGCAGCTGGGGGGGCGATAGCTCCTACGAGCAGTACGTC.

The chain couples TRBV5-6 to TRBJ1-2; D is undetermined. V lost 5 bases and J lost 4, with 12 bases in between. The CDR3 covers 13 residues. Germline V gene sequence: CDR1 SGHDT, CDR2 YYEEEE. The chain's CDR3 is CASSATEIYGYTF. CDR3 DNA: TGTGCCAGCAGTGCCACAGAGATCTATGGCTACACCTTC.

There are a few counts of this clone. CDR3 bases: TGTGCCAGCAGCTTGGACGGAGTTTCTAATGAGCAGTTCTTC. Its translation: CASSLDGVSNEQFF. The chain carries TRBV7-9 and TRBJ2-1; D remains unclear. The CDR3 is made up of 14 amino acids. CDR1 SEHNR and CDR2 FQNEAQ come from the germline V gene (reference sequence). V lost 3 bases and J lost 7, with 13 bases in between.

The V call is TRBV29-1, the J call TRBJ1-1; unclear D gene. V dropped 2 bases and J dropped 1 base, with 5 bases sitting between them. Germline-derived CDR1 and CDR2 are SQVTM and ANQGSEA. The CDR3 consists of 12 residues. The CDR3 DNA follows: TGCAGCGTTGAACCACCGAACACTGAAGCTTTCTTT. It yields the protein CSVEPPNTEAFF.

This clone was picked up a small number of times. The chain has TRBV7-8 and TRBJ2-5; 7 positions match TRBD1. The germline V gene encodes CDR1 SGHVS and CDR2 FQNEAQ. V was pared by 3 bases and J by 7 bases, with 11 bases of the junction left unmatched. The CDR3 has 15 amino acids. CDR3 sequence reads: CASSLIGQVGLTQYF. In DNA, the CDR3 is TGTGCCAGCAGCTTGATCGGACAGGTCGGTTTGACCCAGTACTTC.

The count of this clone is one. The CDR3, as DNA: TGCGCCAGCAGCCAAGGGTGGGGTGGCGGCACCTACGAGCAGTACTTC. Translation gives CASSQGWGGGTYEQYF. The chain uses TRBV4-1 and TRBJ2-7; the D is unclear. The CDR3 extends over 16 amino acids. Between the trimmed V and J ends, which lost 1 base and 2 bases, there was a span of 15 bases. Germline V CDR1 and CDR2: MGHRA, YSYEKL.

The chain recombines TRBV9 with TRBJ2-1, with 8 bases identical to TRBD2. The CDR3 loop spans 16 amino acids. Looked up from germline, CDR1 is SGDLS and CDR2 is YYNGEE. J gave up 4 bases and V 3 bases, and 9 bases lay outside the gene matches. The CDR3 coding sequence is TGTGCCAGCAGCGCAATCTCGGGAGGGACGTACAATGAGCAGTTCTTC. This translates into CASSAISGGTYNEQFF. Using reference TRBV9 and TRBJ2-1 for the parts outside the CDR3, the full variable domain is DSGVTQTPKHLITATGQRVTLRCSPRSGDLSVYWYQQSLDQGLQFLIQYYNGEERAKGNILERFSAQQFPDLHSELNLSSLELGDSALYFCASSAISGGTYNEQFFGPGTRLTVL.

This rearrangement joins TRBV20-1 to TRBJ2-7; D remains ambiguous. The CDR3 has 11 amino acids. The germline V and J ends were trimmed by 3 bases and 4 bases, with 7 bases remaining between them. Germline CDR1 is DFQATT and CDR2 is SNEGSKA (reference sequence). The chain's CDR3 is CSASPGYEQYF. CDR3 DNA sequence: TGCAGTGCTAGCCCCGGTTACGAGCAGTACTTC.

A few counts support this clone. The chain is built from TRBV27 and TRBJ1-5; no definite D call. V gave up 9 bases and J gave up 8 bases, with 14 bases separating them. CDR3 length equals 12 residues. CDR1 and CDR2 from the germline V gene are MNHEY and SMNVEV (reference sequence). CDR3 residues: CASSIIGEPQHF. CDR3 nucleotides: TGTGCCAGTAGTATAATCGGGGAGCCCCAGCATTTT.

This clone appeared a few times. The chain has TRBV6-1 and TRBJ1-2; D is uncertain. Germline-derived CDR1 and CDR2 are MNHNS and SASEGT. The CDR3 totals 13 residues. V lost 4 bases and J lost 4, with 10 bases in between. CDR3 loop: CASSGDTGYGYTF. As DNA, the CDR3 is TGTGCCAGCAGTGGAGACACGGGCTATGGCTACACCTTC.

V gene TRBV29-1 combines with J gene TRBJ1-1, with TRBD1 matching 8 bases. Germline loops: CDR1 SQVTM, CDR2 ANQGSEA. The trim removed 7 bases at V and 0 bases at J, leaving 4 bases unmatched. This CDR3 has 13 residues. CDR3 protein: CSGRQGMNTEAFF. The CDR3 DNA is TGCAGCGGAAGACAGGGGATGAACACTGAAGCTTTCTTT.

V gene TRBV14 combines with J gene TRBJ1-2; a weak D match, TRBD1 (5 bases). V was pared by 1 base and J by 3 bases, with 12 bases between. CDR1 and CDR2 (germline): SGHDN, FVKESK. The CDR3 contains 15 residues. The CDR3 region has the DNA TGTGCCAGCAGCCAAGGGGGCGAGTCGGACTATGGCTACACCTTC. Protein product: CASSQGGESDYGYTF.

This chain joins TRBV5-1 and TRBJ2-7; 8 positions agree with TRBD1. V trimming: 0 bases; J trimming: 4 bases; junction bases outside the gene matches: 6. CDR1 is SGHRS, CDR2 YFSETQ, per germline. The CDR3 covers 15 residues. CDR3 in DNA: TGCGCCAGCAGCTTGGTCCCGGGACAGGAGTACGAGCAGTACTTC. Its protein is CASSLVPGQEYEQYF.

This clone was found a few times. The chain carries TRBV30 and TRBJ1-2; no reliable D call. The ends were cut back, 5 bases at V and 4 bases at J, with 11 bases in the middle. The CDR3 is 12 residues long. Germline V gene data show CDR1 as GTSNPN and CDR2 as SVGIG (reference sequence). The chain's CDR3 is CAWEKPPYGYTF. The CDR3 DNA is TGTGCCTGGGAAAAACCGCCCTATGGCTACACCTTC.

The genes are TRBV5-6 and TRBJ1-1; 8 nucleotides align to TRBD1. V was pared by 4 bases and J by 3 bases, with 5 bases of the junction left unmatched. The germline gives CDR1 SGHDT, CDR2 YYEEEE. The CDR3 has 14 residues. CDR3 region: CASSVQGADTEAFF. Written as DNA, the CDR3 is TGTGCCAGCAGCGTTCAGGGGGCAGACACTGAAGCTTTCTTT.

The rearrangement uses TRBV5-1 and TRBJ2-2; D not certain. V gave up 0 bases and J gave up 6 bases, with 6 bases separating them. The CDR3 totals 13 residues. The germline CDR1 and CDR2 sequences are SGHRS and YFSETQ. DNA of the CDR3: TGCGCCAGCAGCTTGGTGGACCCCGGGGAGCTGTTTTTT. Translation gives CASSLVDPGELFF. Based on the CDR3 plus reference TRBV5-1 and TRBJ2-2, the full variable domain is KAGVTQTPRYLIKTRGQQVTLSCSPISGHRSVSWYQQTPGQGLQFLFEYFSETQRNKGNFPGRFSGRQFSNSRSEMNVSTLELGDSALYLCASSLVDPGELFFGEGSRLTVL.

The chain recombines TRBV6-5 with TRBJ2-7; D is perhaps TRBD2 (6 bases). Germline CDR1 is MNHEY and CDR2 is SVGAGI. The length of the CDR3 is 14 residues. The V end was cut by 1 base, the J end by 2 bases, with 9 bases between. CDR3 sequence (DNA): TGTGCCAGCAGTTACTTTCCGGGAGCCTACGAGCAGTACTTC. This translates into CASSYFPGAYEQYF.

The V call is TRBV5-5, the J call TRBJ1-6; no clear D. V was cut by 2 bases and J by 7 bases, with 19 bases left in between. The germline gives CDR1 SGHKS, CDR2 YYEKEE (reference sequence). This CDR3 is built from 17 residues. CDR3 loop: CASSFLAGPISNSPLHF. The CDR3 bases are TGTGCCAGCAGCTTCCTGGCAGGTCCCATATCAAATTCACCCCTCCACTTT.

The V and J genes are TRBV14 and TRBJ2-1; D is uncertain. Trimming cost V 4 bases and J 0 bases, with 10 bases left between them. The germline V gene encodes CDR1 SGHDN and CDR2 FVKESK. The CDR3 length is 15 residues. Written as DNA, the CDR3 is TGTGCCAGCAGCCCGATAATAAGCTCCTACAATGAGCAGTTCTTC. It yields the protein CASSPIISSYNEQFF. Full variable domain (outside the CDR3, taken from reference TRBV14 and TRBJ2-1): EAGVTQFPSHSVIEKGQTVTLRCDPISGHDNLYWYRRVMGKEIKFLLHFVKESKQDESGMPNNRFLAERTGGTYSTLKVQPAELEDSGVYFCASSPIISSYNEQFFGPGTRLTVL.

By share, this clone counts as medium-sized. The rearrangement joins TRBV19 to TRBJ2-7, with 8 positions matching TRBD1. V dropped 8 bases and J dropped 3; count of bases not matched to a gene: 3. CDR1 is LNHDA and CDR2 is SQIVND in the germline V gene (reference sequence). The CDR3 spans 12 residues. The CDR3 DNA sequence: TGTGCCAGTGTCGGACAGGGCTACGAGCAGTACTTC. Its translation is CASVGQGYEQYF.

The CDR3 protein is CASSLGVGYEQYV. In nucleotides, the CDR3 is TGTGCCAGCAGCTTAGGGGTCGGCTACGAGCAGTACGTC. The chain has TRBV7-8 and TRBJ2-7; D remains ambiguous. Looked up from germline, CDR1 is SGHVS and CDR2 is FQNEAQ. V was pared by 1 base and J by 3 bases, with 7 bases between. The CDR3 runs 13 residues.

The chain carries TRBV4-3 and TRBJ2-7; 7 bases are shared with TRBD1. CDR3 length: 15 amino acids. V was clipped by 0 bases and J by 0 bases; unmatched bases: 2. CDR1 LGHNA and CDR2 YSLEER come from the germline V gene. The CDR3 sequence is CASSQDYRGSYEQYF. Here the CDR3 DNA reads TGCGCCAGCAGCCAAGATTACAGGGGCTCCTACGAGCAGTACTTC.

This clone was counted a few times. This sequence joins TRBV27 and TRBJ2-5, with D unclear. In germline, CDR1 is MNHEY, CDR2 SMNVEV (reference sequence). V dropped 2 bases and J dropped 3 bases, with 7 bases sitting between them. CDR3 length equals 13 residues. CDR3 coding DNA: TGTGCCAGCAGTTTAGTAGTTGAAGAGACCCAGTACTTC. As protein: CASSLVVEETQYF.